The entry below describes one T cell receptor (beta chain). Which antigen it targets is not known. Base qualities are not provided; no much larger clone lies one nucleotide away. The data were obtained in a study of blood T cell repertoires in COVID-19 (dated by TCRdb to the early 2020s). At the level of the whole study: The collaborator samples originated in the United States, Italy and Spain and spanned the acute and convalescent phases of COVID-19. The repertoires were released in a freely available public database meant as a resource for research on the immune response to SARS-CoV-2. Samples came from the ongoing ImmuneRACE study (first 160 participants) plus 1,254 subjects from 6 global collaborators. The dataset comprised deeply sampled blood TCRbeta repertoires from subjects exposed to, actively infected with, or recovered from COVID-19. The prospective study material was composed of cDNA or gDNA derived from T cells, B-cell-depleted T cells, or PBMCs. Where available, HLA class I and class II types were taken from metadata supplied by the sample provider and were not determined by assay-based typing. Sample metadata almost always included a de-identified subject ID, COVID-19 status, age in years and sex. General findings and caveats noted by the study authors: Clinical and demographic metadata were provided uncurated, with the amount varying by source and participant.

TCRbeta CDR3 regions were amplified from genomic DNA using the immunoSEQ Assay, a bias-controlled multiplex PCR. The study's own analysis went as follows. Nucleated cell counts per sample were estimated from amplification of reference gene primers within the assay. To quantify the absolute abundance of each unique TCRbeta CDR3 rearrangement, sequence reads were collapsed and filtered. For each sample, productive Simpson clonality was calculated as the square root of Simpson's diversity index across productive rearrangements. TCRdb's version of the immuneACCESS table is confined to in-frame rearrangements and falls short of the full clone set. An unresolved V gene accounts for under half of the shortfall where checked; the remainder is of unknown origin. V and J calls and clone size follow that table, whereas D and trimming were derived from the DNA. Recorded for this sample are under 250,000 clones; about 89% of them occurred a single time. Under 5.5% of the sample is in the top ten clones.

The CDR3 measures 12 amino acids from cysteine to phenylalanine. Just CDR3 DNA is preserved here, 36 bases in frame from base 1. V drops 1 base and J drops 11 bases, leaving 8 bases in between. For CDR1 and CDR2, the germline V gene lists MGHRA and YSYEKL. The collaborating institutions used their own protocols to collect whole blood in K2EDTA tubes. For TCRbeta analysis, collaborators shipped samples as frozen whole blood, isolated PBMCs, or DNA extracted from either of those sample types. The sample comprised peripheral blood. The clonotype comes from a middle-aged woman with acute or convalescent COVID-19. The V and J segments used are TRBV4-1 and TRBJ1-4; the D gene is unclear. The CDR3 in this case is CASSQGPGKLFF. The nucleotide sequence reads as follows: TGCGCCAGCAGCCAAGGTCCCGGGAAACTGTTTTTT.